These 11 T cell receptor beta chains share one sample of origin, sequenced in a study of T cells in Graves' hyperthyroidism and ophthalmopathy. Amplification of TCR beta CDR3 regions was performed using RNA transcripts as template. Researchers ran a first-round RT-PCR on the TCR CDR3 using the HTBI primer set. TCRdb re-called the multiplex PCR reads through MiXCR, storing one row per CDR3 protein. The table has some 600,000 distinct CDR3 sequences, around 13% seen once; the top ten hold almost 6%. The sequencing input was blood. The receptors derive from a woman between 25 and 40 years old with Graves' hyperthyroidism that later progressed to Graves' ophthalmopathy.

This clonotype has a count of ten or more. DNA of the CDR3: TGTGCCAGCAGCTCCGGGGGAAAGGCAATGTATGGCTACACCTTC. Protein product: CASSSGGKAMYGYTF. This rearrangement joins TRBV28 to TRBJ1-2; tentative D call: TRBD1 (5 bases). Germline CDR1 MDHEN, CDR2 SYDVKM. Trimming took off 6 bases at V and 5 bases at J, with 19 bases between the two ends. The CDR3 runs to 15 residues.

The chain joins TRBV30 to TRBJ1-3; no clear D. CDR3 length: 15 residues. Germline loops: CDR1 GTSNPN, CDR2 SVGIG (reference sequence). V was trimmed by 0 bases and J by 0 bases, leaving 9 bases between them. This CDR3 is CAWSVSSLSGNTIYF. DNA for the CDR3: TGTGCCTGGAGTGTAAGCAGCCTCTCTGGAAACACCATATATTTT.

This clonotype has at least ten counts. DNA for the CDR3: TGTGCCAGCACCTCAGGAGGGGGGGCCTACAATGAGCAGTTCTTC. Translated, it gives CASTSGGGAYNEQFF. V usage is TRBV7-9 and J usage is TRBJ2-1; D perhaps matches TRBD2 (7 bases). The length of the CDR3 is 15 residues. Germline assignment: CDR1 SEHNR and CDR2 FQNEAQ (reference sequence). Trimming left V 7 bases short and J 2 bases short, with 15 bases between.

This clonotype was seen repeatedly, ten times or more. This chain joins TRBV5-4 and TRBJ2-7; perhaps TRBD2 as D (6 bases). Germline V gene sequence: CDR1 SGHNT, CDR2 YYREEE (reference sequence). This CDR3 is 14 amino acids long. V gave up 1 base and J gave up 2 bases, with 10 bases separating them. CDR3 sequence: CASSLLGGTYEQYF. The CDR3 DNA reads as TGTGCCAGCAGCTTGCTAGGCGGGACCTACGAGCAGTACTTC.

This clonotype was observed a handful of times. The rearrangement uses TRBV30 and TRBJ2-1, with 7 bases aligning to TRBD1. Germline V gene lookup returns CDR1 GTSNPN and CDR2 SVGIG (reference sequence). The V gene end was trimmed by 0 bases and the J gene end by 4 bases; junction bases not matched to a gene: 3. The CDR3 length is 14 residues. This CDR3 is CAWSVGTVYNEQFF. The CDR3 nucleotides are TGTGCCTGGAGTGTAGGGACAGTTTACAATGAGCAGTTCTTC.

The table lists this clonotype with many counts. The CDR3 spells CATSKGAETQYF. The CDR3 DNA is TGTGCCACCAGTAAGGGCGCGGAGACCCAGTACTTC. The rearrangement joins TRBV24-1 to TRBJ2-5; no definite D call. V lost 6 bases and J lost 5, with 9 bases in between. The CDR3 length is 12 residues. Germline CDR1 KGHDR, CDR2 SFDVKD.

With respect to this clonotype: Just one base apart from a much larger clone, this may be a read error. The chain combines TRBV20-1 with TRBJ2-1, with 10 nucleotides matching TRBD2. Per germline, CDR1 DFQATT and CDR2 SNEGSKA (reference sequence). The CDR3 is 14 amino acids. The CDR3 nucleotides are TGCGGTGCCTCTAGCGGGAGTGGCCACAATGAGCAGTTCTTC. This encodes CGASSGSGHNEQFF.

This clonotype was counted at least ten times. The chain is built from TRBV7-2 and TRBJ2-5; tentatively, D is TRBD2 (5 bases). Per the germline V gene, CDR1 is SGHTA and CDR2 is FQGNSA. Trimming took off 5 bases at V and 5 bases at J, with 18 bases between the two ends. This CDR3 has 15 residues. The CDR3 protein is CASSRNGIPGETQYF. CDR3 bases: TGTGCCAGCAGCCGTAACGGGATCCCGGGGGAGACCCAGTACTTC.

This clonotype showed up many times. The chain combines TRBV29-1 with TRBJ2-1; D gene ambiguous. CDR1 SQVTM and CDR2 ANQGSEA come from the germline V gene. Trimming cost V 2 bases and J 3 bases, with 5 bases left between them. CDR3 size: 12 residues. CDR3 coding DNA: TGCAGCGTTGAACAGGTCTACAATGAGCAGTTCTTC. As protein: CSVEQVYNEQFF.

V and J are TRBV20-1 and TRBJ2-1, with D tentatively TRBD2 (5 bases). Trimming removed 6 bases at V and 9 bases at J, with 15 bases between. The germline V gene has CDR1 DFQATT and CDR2 SNEGSKA (reference sequence). This CDR3 has 12 residues. The CDR3 sequence is CSAPGLQSEQFF. The CDR3 nucleotides are TGCAGTGCCCCCGGACTCCAGAGTGAGCAGTTCTTC.

This clonotype was recorded at least ten times. The rearrangement uses TRBV6-1 and TRBJ2-7, with a possible D match to TRBD1 (6 bases). Trimming stripped 8 bases from V and 4 bases from J, with 9 bases between. The CDR3 is 11 residues long. Looked up from germline, CDR1 is MNHNS and CDR2 is SASEGT. The CDR3 reads CASGRGYEQYF. The CDR3, as DNA: TGTGCCAGCGGCAGGGGATACGAGCAGTACTTC.